Described below is a single T cell receptor (beta chain) sequence and its context. Just one base apart from a much larger clone, this may be a read error. Primed by a sample-barcoded 5' primer and a J-beta primer mix, a second PCR proceeded for 7 to 11 cycles. TCRdb re-analysed the 5' RACE reads in MiXCR, keeping a single row per CDR3 protein. The sample gives about a million distinct CDR3 sequences, around 48% of which show up once; roughly 13% is in the top ten. These data belong to a study of blood T cells in healthy people across ages. The CDR3 totals 14 residues. Each sample used at least 7 million PBMCs.

The sequencing input was blood. The chain joins TRBV12-3 or TRBV12-4 to TRBJ2-7; D tentatively fits TRBD1 or TRBD2 (5 bases each). The source is a man under 40 in good health. CDR3: CAGSFGVRAGEQYF. CDR3 nucleotide sequence: TGTGCCGGCAGTTTTGGGGTCAGGGCGGGCGAGCAGTACTTC.